This entry is about one TCR beta chain. The sample originates from a study of cytomegalovirus exposure and HLA in healthy donors. The germline V gene encodes CDR1 MNHNY and CDR2 SVGAGI (reference sequence). The CDR3 spans 14 residues. V was pared by 8 bases and J by 0 bases, with 11 bases between. The study ran its PCR with 60 Vbeta and 13 Jbeta primers. This table comes from immunoSEQ multiplex PCR, and its TCRdb copy is limited to in-frame clones, with some not included. Of about 210,000 clones listed, around 86% are singletons. The clonotype comes from a woman aged 45-65 years in good health and CMV-seropositive. Material: PBMCs. The chain couples TRBV6-6 to TRBJ1-5, with no clear D. The CDR3 here is CASEGRNSNQPQHF. CDR3 sequence (DNA): TGTGCCAGCGAGGGAAGAAATAGCAATCAGCCCCAGCATTTT.